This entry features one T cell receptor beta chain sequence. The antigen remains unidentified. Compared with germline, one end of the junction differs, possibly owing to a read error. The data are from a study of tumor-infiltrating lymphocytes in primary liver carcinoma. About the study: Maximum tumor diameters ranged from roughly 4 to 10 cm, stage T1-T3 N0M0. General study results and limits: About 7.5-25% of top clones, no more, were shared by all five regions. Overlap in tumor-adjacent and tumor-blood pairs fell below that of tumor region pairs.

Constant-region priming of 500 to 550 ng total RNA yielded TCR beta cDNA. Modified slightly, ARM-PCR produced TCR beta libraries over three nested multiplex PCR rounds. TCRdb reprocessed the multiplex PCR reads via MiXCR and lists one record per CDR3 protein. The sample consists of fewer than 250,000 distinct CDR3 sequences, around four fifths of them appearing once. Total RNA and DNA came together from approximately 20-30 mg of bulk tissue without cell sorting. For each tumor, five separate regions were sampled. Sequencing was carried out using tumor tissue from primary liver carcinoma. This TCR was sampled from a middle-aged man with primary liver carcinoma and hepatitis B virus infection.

The CDR3 nucleotides read TGCAGCGTTGAAGATCGGGGGGCAGAGAACACTGAAGCTTCCTTT. Its protein product is CSVEDRGAENTEASF. This sequence joins TRBV29-1 and TRBJ1-1; perhaps TRBD1 as D (6 bases). Germline V lookup: CDR1 SQVTM, CDR2 ANQGSEA. The CDR3 has 15 amino acids.